Listed below are T cell receptor beta chains from one sample, sequenced in a study of vaccination effects on CD4 cells after COVID-19. The antigens these receptors bind are not known. Measured with immunoSEQ multiplex PCR; TCRdb has only the in-frame clones, and not every one. The table lists tens of thousands of clones, more than 55% of them singletons, with approximately 8.2% in the top ten. The source was CD4+ T cells from PBMCs cultured with SARS-CoV-2 spike peptides, collected after COVID-19 vaccination. The receptors come from a human donor who received a COVID-19 vaccine. The CDR3 runs from the conserved cysteine through the conserved F or W. The order of the fields is D gene, J gene, CDR3 length, V gene, clone size, CDR3 protein, CDR3 DNA. The D gene is left open where the match is weak. Size is omitted from some rows. Given values are once, few, many or a class for expanded clones.

-,TRBJ2-7,14,TRBV18,-,CASSPETVTYEQYF,TGTGCCAGCTCCCCGGAGACGGTTACCTACGAGCAGTACTTC
TRBD2,TRBJ2-1,16,TRBV18,once,CASSQGLALPYNEQFF,TGTGCCAGCTCACAGGGACTAGCCCTACCCTACAATGAGCAGTTCTTC
-,TRBJ2-5,15,TRBV4-1,-,CASSQDFPVVKTQYF,TGCGCCAGCAGCCAAGATTTTCCCGTCGTCAAGACCCAGTACTTC
-,TRBJ1-4,12,TRBV12-3/TRBV12-4,-,CASRGVGEKLFF,TGTGCCAGCAGGGGGGTCGGTGAAAAACTGTTTTTT
-,TRBJ2-2,14,TRBV6-5,few,CASRVPGNTGELFF,TGTGCCAGCAGAGTTCCGGGGAACACCGGGGAGCTGTTTTTT
-,TRBJ1-2,14,TRBV2,-,CASSDRISNYGYTF,TGTGCCAGCAGTGACAGGATTTCTAACTATGGCTACACCTTC
-,TRBJ1-2,14,TRBV6-5,-,CASCQGSTNYGYTF,TGTGCCAGCTGTCAGGGGTCGACTAACTATGGCTACACCTTC
TRBD2,TRBJ2-5,15,TRBV19,-,CASTKTGEGKETQYF,TGTGCCAGTACCAAAACTGGGGAGGGCAAAGAGACCCAGTACTTC
-,TRBJ1-1,13,TRBV12-3/TRBV12-4,-,CASSQPGSTEAFF,TGTGCCAGCAGCCAACCGGGTAGCACTGAAGCTTTCTTT
-,TRBJ2-7,14,TRBV5-6,-,CASTKQGSSYEQYF,TGTGCCAGCACCAAACAGGGTTCCTCCTACGAGCAGTACTTC
TRBD2,TRBJ2-7,16,TRBV11-2,-,CASSLGGGGSSYEQYF,TGTGCCAGCAGCCTCGGGGGTGGCGGGAGCTCCTACGAGCAGTACTTC
-,TRBJ2-3,14,TRBV10-2,-,CASTTSGRTDTQYF,TGCGCCAGCACTACGAGCGGGCGCACAGATACGCAGTATTTT
TRBD1,TRBJ2-2,16,TRBV11-3,few,CASSADRGWGTGELFF,TGTGCCAGCAGCGCTGACAGGGGTTGGGGCACCGGGGAGCTGTTTTTT
TRBD1,TRBJ2-7,16,TRBV19,-,CASSRSFGQGWHEQYF,TGTGCCAGTAGTAGATCCTTCGGACAGGGTTGGCACGAGCAGTACTTC
-,TRBJ2-1,15,TRBV11-2,once,CASSPRLGPYSEQFF,TGTGCCAGCAGCCCTCGACTAGGGCCTTATTCTGAGCAGTTCTTC
-,TRBJ1-6,18,TRBV10-3,-,CAISESGTASSYNSPLHF,TGTGCCATCAGTGAGTCTGGGACGGCAAGCTCCTATAATTCACCCCTCCACTTT
-,TRBJ1-6,15,TRBV30,-,CAWSPRGGYNSPLHF,TGTGCCTGGAGCCCCAGGGGAGGCTATAATTCACCCCTCCACTTT
-,TRBJ1-1,15,TRBV18,-,CASSPPSRVNTEAFF,TGTGCCAGCTCACCACCGTCCAGGGTGAACACTGAAGCTTTCTTT
-,TRBJ2-7,16,TRBV6-1,-,CASSGSFGSHPREQYF,TGTGCCAGCAGTGGGAGCTTCGGGAGCCACCCGCGCGAGCAGTACTTC
-,TRBJ2-1,11,TRBV20-1,few,CSAPRYNEQFF,TGCAGTGCCCCTAGGTACAATGAGCAGTTCTTC
-,TRBJ2-1,19,TRBV6-1,-,CASSERPPGPGGFFNEQFF,TGTGCCAGCAGTGAAAGGCCCCCGGGGCCCGGGGGCTTTTTCAATGAGCAGTTCTTC
-,TRBJ1-5,18,TRBV14,-,CASSQKKGERPSNQPQHF,TGTGCCAGCAGCCAAAAAAAAGGGGAGCGGCCTAGCAATCAGCCCCAGCATTTT
TRBD2,TRBJ2-3,16,TRBV7-9,once,CASSPPSGGATDTQYF,TGTGCCAGCAGCCCCCCTAGCGGGGGGGCCACAGATACGCAGTATTTT
-,TRBJ1-2,16,TRBV3-1/TRBV3-2,few,CASSQGQGILNYGYTF,TGTGCCAGCAGCCAAGGGCAGGGGATCCTTAACTATGGCTACACCTTC
-,TRBJ1-3,14,TRBV18,-,CASSLGSSGNTIYF,TGTGCCAGCTCACTGGGGAGCTCTGGAAACACCATATATTTT
-,TRBJ1-5,13,TRBV5-6,-,CASSLSRNQPQHF,TGTGCCAGCAGCTTGTCCAGAAATCAGCCCCAGCATTTT
-,TRBJ2-2,15,TRBV18,-,CASSPNSQNTGELFF,TGTGCCAGCTCACCAAACAGCCAGAACACCGGGGAGCTGTTTTTT
-,TRBJ1-3,15,TRBV5-1,few,CASSDEPGSGNTIYF,TGCGCCAGCAGCGACGAACCAGGGTCTGGAAACACCATATATTTT
-,TRBJ2-3,13,TRBV2,-,CASSDRVSDTQYF,TGTGCCAGCAGTGATAGGGTCTCAGATACGCAGTATTTT
-,TRBJ1-4,14,TRBV30,medium-sized,CAYFRTDGSEKLFF,TGTGCCTACTTCCGGACAGACGGGTCTGAAAAACTGTTTTTT
TRBD1,TRBJ2-5,15,TRBV6-5,-,CASIRTGDPQETQYF,TGTGCCAGCATTAGGACAGGGGACCCCCAAGAGACCCAGTACTTC
-,TRBJ2-5,17,TRBV4-1,-,CASSSRRVAADQETQYF,TGCGCCAGCAGCTCCAGGCGGGTAGCAGCAGACCAAGAGACCCAGTACTTC